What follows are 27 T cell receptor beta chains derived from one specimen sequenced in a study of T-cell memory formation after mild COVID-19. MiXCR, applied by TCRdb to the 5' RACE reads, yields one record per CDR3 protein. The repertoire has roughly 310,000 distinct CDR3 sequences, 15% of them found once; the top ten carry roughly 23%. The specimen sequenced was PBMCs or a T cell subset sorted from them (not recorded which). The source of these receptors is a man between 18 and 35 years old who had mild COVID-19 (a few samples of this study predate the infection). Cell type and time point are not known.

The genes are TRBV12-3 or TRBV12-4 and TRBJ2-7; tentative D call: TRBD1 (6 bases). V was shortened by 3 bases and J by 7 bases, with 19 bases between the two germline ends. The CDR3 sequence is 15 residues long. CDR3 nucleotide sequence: TGTGCCAGCAGTTTCTCAGGGGCGAACTTAAGAGAGCAGTACTTC. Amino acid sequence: CASSFSGANLREQYF.

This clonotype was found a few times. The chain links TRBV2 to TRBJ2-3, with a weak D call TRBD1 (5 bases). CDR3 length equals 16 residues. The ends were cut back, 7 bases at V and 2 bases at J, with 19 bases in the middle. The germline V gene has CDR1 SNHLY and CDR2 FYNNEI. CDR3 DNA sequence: TGTGCCAGCACCCTCTGGTTCGCAGGGATCACAGATACGCAGTATTTT. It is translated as CASTLWFAGITDTQYF.

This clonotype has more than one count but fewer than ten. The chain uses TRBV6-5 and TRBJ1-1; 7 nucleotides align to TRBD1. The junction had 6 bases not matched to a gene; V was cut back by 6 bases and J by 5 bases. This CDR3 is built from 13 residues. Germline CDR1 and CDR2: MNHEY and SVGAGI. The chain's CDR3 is CASRTNRGTEAFF. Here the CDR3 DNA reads TGTGCCAGCAGGACAAACAGGGGAACTGAAGCTTTCTTT.

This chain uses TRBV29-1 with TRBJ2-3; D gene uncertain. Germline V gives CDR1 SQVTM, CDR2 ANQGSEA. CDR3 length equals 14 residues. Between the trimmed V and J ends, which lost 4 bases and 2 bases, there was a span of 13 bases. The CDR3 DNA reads TGCAGCGTTGGAGCCAGCAGAGTCACAGATACGCAGTATTTT. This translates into CSVGASRVTDTQYF.

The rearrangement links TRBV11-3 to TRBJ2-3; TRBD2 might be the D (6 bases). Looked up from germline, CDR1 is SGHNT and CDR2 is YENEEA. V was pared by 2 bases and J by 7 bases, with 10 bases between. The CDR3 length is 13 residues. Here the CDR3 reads CASSLFGGYTQYF. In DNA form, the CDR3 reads TGTGCCAGCAGCTTATTCGGGGGTTATACGCAGTATTTT.

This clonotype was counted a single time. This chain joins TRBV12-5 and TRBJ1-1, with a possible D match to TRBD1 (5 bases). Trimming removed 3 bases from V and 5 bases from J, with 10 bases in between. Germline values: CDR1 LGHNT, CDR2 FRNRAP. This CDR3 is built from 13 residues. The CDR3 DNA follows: TGTGCTAGTGGTTTACAGGCTGGGACTGAAGCTTTCTTT. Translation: CASGLQAGTEAFF.

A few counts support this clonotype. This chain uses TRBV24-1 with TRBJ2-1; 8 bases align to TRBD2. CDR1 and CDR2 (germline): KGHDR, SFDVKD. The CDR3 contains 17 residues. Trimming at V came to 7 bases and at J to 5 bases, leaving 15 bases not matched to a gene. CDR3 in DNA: TGTGCCACCAGCCCTTGGTCGGGGGGGGGGCCGGACAATGAGCAGTTCTTC. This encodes CATSPWSGGGPDNEQFF.

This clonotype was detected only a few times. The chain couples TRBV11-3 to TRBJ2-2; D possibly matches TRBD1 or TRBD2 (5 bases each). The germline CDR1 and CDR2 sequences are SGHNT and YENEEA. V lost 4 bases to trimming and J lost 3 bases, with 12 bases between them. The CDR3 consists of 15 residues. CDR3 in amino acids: CASSWAGSHTGELFF. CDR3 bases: TGTGCCAGCAGCTGGGCAGGGAGCCACACCGGGGAGCTGTTTTTT.

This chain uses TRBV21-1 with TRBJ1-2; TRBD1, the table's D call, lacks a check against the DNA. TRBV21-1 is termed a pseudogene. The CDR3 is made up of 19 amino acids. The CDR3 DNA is TGTGCCAGCGATAAAGGGGCCAGGACAGAGGTGGATGCTAACTATGGCTACACCTTC. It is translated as CASDKGARTEVDANYGYTF.

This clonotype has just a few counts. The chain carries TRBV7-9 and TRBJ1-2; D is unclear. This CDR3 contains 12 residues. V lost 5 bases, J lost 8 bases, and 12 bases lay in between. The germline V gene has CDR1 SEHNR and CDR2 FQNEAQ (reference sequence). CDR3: CASSEFSEGYTF. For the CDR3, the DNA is TGTGCCAGCAGCGAGTTTTCAGAAGGCTACACCTTC. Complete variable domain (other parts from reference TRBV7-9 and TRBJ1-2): DTGVSQNPRHKITKRGQNVTFRCDPISEHNRLYWYRQTLGQGPEFLTYFQNEAQLEKSRLLSDRFSAERPKGSFSTLEIQRTEQGDSAMYLCASSEFSEGYTFGSGTRLTVV.

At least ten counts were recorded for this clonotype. CDR3 DNA sequence: TGTGCCAGCAGCTTTCCCGGACTAGCGGCAAAAGCATGCACAGATACGCAGTATTTT. It yields the protein CASSFPGLAAKACTDTQYF. This rearrangement joins TRBV7-4 to TRBJ2-3, with TRBD2 matching 10 bases. The germline V gene has CDR1 SGHVT and CDR2 SQSDAQ. The CDR3 contains 19 residues. V was clipped by 3 bases and J by 1 base; unmatched bases: 13.

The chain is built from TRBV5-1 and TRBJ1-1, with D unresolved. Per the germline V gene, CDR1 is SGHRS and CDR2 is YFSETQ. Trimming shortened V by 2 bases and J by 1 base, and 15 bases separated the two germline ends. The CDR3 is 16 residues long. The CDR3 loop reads CASSLGPGGGNTEAFF. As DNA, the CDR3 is TGCGCCAGCAGCTTAGGTCCGGGAGGAGGGAACACTGAAGCTTTCTTT.

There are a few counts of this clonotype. CDR3 coding DNA: TGCAGTGCTAGAGATCGGAGGATACCTCAAGAGCAGTACGTC. This codes for CSARDRRIPQEQYV. The chain joins TRBV20-1 to TRBJ2-7; possible D gene TRBD2, 5 bases. Trimming took 0 bases from V and 7 from J, leaving 16 bases between them. CDR3 size: 14 residues. Germline V CDR1 and CDR2: DFQATT, SNEGSKA (reference sequence).

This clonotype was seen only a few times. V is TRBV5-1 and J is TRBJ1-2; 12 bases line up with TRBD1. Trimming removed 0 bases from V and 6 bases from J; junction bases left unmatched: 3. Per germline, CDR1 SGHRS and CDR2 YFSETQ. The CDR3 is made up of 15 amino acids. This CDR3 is CASSLARDRGHGYTF. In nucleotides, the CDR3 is TGCGCCAGCAGCTTGGCCCGGGACAGGGGGCATGGCTACACCTTC.

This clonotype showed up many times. CDR3 residues: CASSLEPEGTQYF. CDR3 nucleotides: TGCGCCAGCAGCTTGGAGCCCGAGGGGACCCAGTACTTC. The chain joins TRBV5-1 to TRBJ2-5, with D possibly matching TRBD2 (5 bases). The CDR3 sequence is 13 residues long. Per the germline V gene, CDR1 is SGHRS and CDR2 is YFSETQ. Trimming removed 0 bases from V and 7 bases from J, with 10 bases in between.

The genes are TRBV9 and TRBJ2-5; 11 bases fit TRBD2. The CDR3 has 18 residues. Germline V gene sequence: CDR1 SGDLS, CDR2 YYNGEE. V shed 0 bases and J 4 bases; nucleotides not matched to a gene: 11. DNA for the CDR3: TGTGCCAGCAGCGTAGCTTCTCTAGCGGGGGGCCTCGGAGAGACCCAGTACTTC. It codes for CASSVASLAGGLGETQYF.

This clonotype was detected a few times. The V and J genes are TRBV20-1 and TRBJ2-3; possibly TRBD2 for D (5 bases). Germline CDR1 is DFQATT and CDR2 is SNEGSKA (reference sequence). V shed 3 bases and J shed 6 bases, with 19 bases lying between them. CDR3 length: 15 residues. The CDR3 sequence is CSASPSGSGRDTQYF. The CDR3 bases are TGCAGTGCTAGTCCCAGCGGAAGCGGTAGGGATACGCAGTATTTT.

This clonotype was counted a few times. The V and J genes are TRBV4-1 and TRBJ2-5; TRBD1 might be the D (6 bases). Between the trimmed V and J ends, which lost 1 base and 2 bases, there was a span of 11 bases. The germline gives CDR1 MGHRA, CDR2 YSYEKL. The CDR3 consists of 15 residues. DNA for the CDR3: TGCGCCAGCAGCCAAGTACAACAGGGTCAAGAGACCCAGTACTTC. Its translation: CASSQVQQGQETQYF.

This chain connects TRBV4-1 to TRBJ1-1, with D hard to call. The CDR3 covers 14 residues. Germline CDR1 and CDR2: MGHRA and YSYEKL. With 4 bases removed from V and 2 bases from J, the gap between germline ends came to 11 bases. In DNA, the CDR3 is TGCGCCAGCAGCCCGAGAGGGTTCAACACTGAAGCTTTCTTT. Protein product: CASSPRGFNTEAFF.

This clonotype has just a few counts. This chain's CDR3 is CAISVVSTGDTIYF. The CDR3 DNA follows: TGTGCCATCAGTGTGGTTTCCACCGGTGACACCATATATTTT. The V gene is TRBV10-3, the J gene TRBJ1-3, with D unclear. Germline CDR1 and CDR2: ENHRY and SYGVKD. The CDR3 contains 14 residues. Trimming removed 4 bases from V and 8 bases from J, with 15 bases in between.

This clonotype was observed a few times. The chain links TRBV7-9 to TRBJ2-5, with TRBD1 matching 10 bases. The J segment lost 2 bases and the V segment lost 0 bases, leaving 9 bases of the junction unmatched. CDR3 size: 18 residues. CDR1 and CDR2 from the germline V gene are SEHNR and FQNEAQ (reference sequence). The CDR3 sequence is CASSLAEFRDRGQETQYF. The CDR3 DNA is TGTGCCAGCAGCTTAGCCGAATTCCGGGACAGGGGACAAGAGACCCAGTACTTC. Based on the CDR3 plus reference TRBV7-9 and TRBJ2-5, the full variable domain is DTGVSQNPRHKITKRGQNVTFRCDPISEHNRLYWYRQTLGQGPEFLTYFQNEAQLEKSRLLSDRFSAERPKGSFSTLEIQRTEQGDSAMYLCASSLAEFRDRGQETQYFGPGTRLLVL.

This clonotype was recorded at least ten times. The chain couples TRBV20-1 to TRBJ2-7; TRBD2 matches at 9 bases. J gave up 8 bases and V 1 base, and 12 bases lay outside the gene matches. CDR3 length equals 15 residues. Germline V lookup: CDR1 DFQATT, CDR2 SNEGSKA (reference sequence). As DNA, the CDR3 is TGCAGTGCTAGAGGTCCTAGCGGGGCCACTGTGCAGCAGTACTTC. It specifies CSARGPSGATVQQYF.

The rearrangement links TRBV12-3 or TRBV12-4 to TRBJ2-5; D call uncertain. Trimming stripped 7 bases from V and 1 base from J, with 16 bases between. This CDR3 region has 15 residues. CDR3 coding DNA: TGTGCCAGCACTACTCGCCGGGCCTTCCAAGAGACCCAGTACTTC. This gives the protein CASTTRRAFQETQYF.

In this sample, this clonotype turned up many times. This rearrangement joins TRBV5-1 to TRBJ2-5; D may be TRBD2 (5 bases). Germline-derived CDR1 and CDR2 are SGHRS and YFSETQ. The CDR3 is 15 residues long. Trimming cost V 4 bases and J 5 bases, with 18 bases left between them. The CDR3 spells CASSPGLPGWETQYF. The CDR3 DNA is TGCGCCAGCAGCCCAGGACTGCCTGGTTGGGAGACCCAGTACTTC.

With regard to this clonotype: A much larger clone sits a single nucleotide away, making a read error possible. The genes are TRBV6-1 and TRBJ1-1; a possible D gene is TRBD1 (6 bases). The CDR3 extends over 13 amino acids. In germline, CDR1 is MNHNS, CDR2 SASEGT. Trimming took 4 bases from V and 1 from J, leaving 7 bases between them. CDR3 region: CASSGTENTEAFF. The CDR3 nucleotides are TGTGCCAGCAGTGGGACAGAGAACACTGAAGCTTTCTTT.

CDR3 coding DNA: TGCAGTGCTAGAGTCATGGGGACAGGTGGTGGCTACACCTTC. This codes for CSARVMGTGGGYTF. This chain connects TRBV20-1 to TRBJ1-2; 8 nucleotides align to TRBD1. Trimming cost V 1 base and J 7 bases; bases outside gene matches: 8. This CDR3 region has 14 residues. The V gene's germline CDR1 is DFQATT and CDR2 SNEGSKA (reference sequence).

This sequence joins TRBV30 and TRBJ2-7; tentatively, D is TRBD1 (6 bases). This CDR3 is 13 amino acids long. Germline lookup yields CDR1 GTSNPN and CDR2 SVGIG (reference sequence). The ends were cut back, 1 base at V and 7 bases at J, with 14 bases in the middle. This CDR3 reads CAWSGQGSGEQYF. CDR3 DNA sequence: TGTGCCTGGAGTGGGCAGGGGAGTGGGGAGCAGTACTTC.